Below, 13 T cell receptor beta chains from the same sample are listed, as sequenced in a study of T cell changes during pregnancy in multiple sclerosis. TCRdb's copy holds only in-frame clones and misses some; the assay was immunoSEQ multiplex PCR. The sample yields some 120,000 clones, 90% to 96% seen once. The specimen was peripheral blood, collected after pregnancy. The source is a female donor with multiple sclerosis, enrolled in a pregnancy study.

The chain employs TRBV7-2 and TRBJ1-4; no clear D gene. The CDR3 runs 16 residues. Trimming removed 2 bases from V and 2 bases from J, with 12 bases in between. CDR1 SGHTA and CDR2 FQGNSA come from the germline V gene. CDR3 in DNA: TGTGCCAGCAGCTTAAGGCAGACAAGGACTAATGAAAAACTGTTTTTT. It encodes CASSLRQTRTNEKLFF.

The genes are TRBV7-9 and TRBJ2-2, with 11 positions matching TRBD2. The CDR3 has 17 residues. The junction had 11 bases not matched to a gene; V was cut back by 5 bases and J by 6 bases. Germline CDR1 SEHNR, CDR2 FQNEAQ (reference sequence). The CDR3, as DNA: TGTGCCAGCAGCACCGTAGCGGGAGGGCCTCCAGCCGGGGAGCTGTTTTTT. It yields the protein CASSTVAGGPPAGELFF.

The chain is built from TRBV9 and TRBJ1-2, with TRBD1 matching over 7 bases. This CDR3 region has 14 residues. Germline V gene sequence: CDR1 SGDLS, CDR2 YYNGEE. V shed 5 bases, J shed 0 bases, and the junction held 4 bases outside the gene matches. CDR3 sequence reads: CASRGTDANYGYTF. For the CDR3, the DNA is TGTGCCAGCAGGGGGACAGATGCTAACTATGGCTACACCTTC.

This rearrangement joins TRBV28 to TRBJ2-3, with D possibly being TRBD2 (5 bases). The CDR3 extends over 14 amino acids. Per the germline V gene, CDR1 is MDHEN and CDR2 is SYDVKM. The V end was cut by 5 bases, the J end by 4 bases, with 13 bases between. The CDR3: CASSGRRSADTQYF. The CDR3 DNA is TGTGCCAGCAGTGGCCGGAGGAGCGCAGATACGCAGTATTTT. Supplemented by reference TRBV28 and TRBJ2-3, the full variable domain reads DVKVTQSSRYLVKRTGEKVFLECVQDMDHENMFWYRQDPGLGLRLIYFSYDVKMKEKGDIPEGYSVSREKKERFSLILESASTNQTSMYLCASSGRRSADTQYFGPGTRLTVL.

J is TRBJ2-7 and V is TRBV19; 12 nucleotides line up with TRBD2. The V gene end was trimmed by 5 bases and the J gene end by 4 bases; junction bases not matched to a gene: 3. The CDR3 is 14 amino acids. The germline V gene has CDR1 LNHDA and CDR2 SQIVND (reference sequence). The CDR3 is CASSQGLAGYEQYF. The CDR3 DNA reads as TGTGCCAGTAGTCAGGGACTAGCGGGTTACGAGCAGTACTTC. The full variable domain, in which reference TRBV19 and TRBJ2-7 provide the parts outside the CDR3, is DGGITQSPKYLFRKEGQNVTLSCEQNLNHDAMYWYRQDPGQGLRLIYYSQIVNDFQKGDIAEGYSVSREKKESFPLTVTSAQKNPTAFYLCASSQGLAGYEQYFGPGTRLTVT.

The chain is built from TRBV5-1 and TRBJ2-7, with D perhaps matching TRBD1 (5 bases). Germline V gene lookup returns CDR1 SGHRS and CDR2 YFSETQ. The V end was cut by 6 bases, the J end by 5 bases, with 12 bases between. The CDR3 loop spans 12 amino acids. CDR3 region: CASNQGTNEQYF. In nucleotides, the CDR3 is TGCGCCAGCAACCAGGGCACCAACGAGCAGTACTTC.

The chain links TRBV13 to TRBJ2-7; D remains unclear. Germline values: CDR1 PRHDT, CDR2 FYEKMQ (reference sequence). The CDR3 is 13 amino acids. Trimming left V 6 bases short and J 5 bases short, with 14 bases between. CDR3 protein: CASSPSVTDEQYF. DNA for the CDR3: TGTGCCAGCAGTCCTTCGGTGACTGACGAGCAGTACTTC.

The gene calls are TRBV29-1 and TRBJ1-1; D unclear. The CDR3 sequence is 14 residues long. V shed 4 bases and J shed 4 bases, with 16 bases lying between them. CDR1 is SQVTM, CDR2 ANQGSEA, per germline. CDR3 sequence reads: CSVVHLNGGTEAFF. The CDR3 region has the DNA TGCAGCGTTGTGCACCTGAACGGTGGCACTGAAGCTTTCTTT. The full variable domain, rest sourced from reference TRBV29-1 and TRBJ1-1, is SAVISQKPSRDICQRGTSLTIQCQVDSQVTMMFWYRQQPGQSLTLIATANQGSEATYESGFVIDKFPISRPNLTFSTLTVSNMSPEDSSIYLCSVVHLNGGTEAFFGQGTRLTVV.

The rearrangement joins TRBV7-9 to TRBJ1-1; D gene ambiguous. V shed 1 base and J shed 11 bases, with 11 bases lying between them. Germline lookup yields CDR1 SEHNR and CDR2 FQNEAQ (reference sequence). The CDR3 has 12 residues. CDR3 region: CASSLGGGVAFF. CDR3 DNA sequence: TGTGCCAGCAGCTTAGGTGGCGGGGTGGCTTTCTTT.

CDR3 residues: CASSAGEGTGANVLTF. The CDR3 coding sequence is TGTGCCAGCAGTGCAGGGGAAGGTACTGGGGCCAACGTCCTGACTTTC. The chain links TRBV2 to TRBJ2-6, with D possibly matching TRBD1 (6 bases). Germline V gene data show CDR1 as SNHLY and CDR2 as FYNNEI. With 4 bases removed from V and 2 bases from J, the gap between germline ends came to 12 bases. The CDR3 sequence is 16 residues long.

This chain connects TRBV20-1 to TRBJ1-1; weak D call: TRBD1 (5 bases). V was shortened by 4 bases and J by 6 bases, with 9 bases between the two germline ends. This CDR3 has 11 residues. Germline values: CDR1 DFQATT, CDR2 SNEGSKA (reference sequence). The CDR3 reads CSATGTAEAFF. The CDR3 bases are TGCAGTGCTACTGGGACTGCTGAAGCTTTCTTT.

The chain links TRBV28 to TRBJ2-7; D is unresolved. This CDR3 contains 14 residues. Germline lookup yields CDR1 MDHEN and CDR2 SYDVKM. Trimming pared 1 base from V and 6 bases from J, leaving 13 bases between. In DNA, the CDR3 is TGTGCCAGCAGTTTATCGAGCTATCCCGGCGAGCAGTACTTC. It is translated as CASSLSSYPGEQYF.

CDR3 region: CASGPGSGSSSYNEQFF. For the CDR3, the DNA is TGTGCCAGCGGCCCGGGGAGCGGGAGTAGTTCCTACAATGAGCAGTTCTTC. The chain uses TRBV13 and TRBJ2-1, with 8 nucleotides matching TRBD2. The CDR3 covers 17 residues. The V and J ends lost 8 bases and 1 base, in that order; junction bases with no gene match: 13. Per the germline V gene, CDR1 is PRHDT and CDR2 is FYEKMQ (reference sequence).